The rows below give T cell receptor beta chains drawn from one sample of a study of long-term antiretroviral therapy in people with HIV. The data were produced by immunoSEQ multiplex PCR, yet TCRdb's version contains in-frame clones alone and is incomplete. The sample holds 30,000 to 40,000 clones, about 83% seen once. Material: unsorted PBMCs, obtained 2 years after starting antiretroviral therapy. All receptors derive from a woman aged 45-65 years with HIV. CDR3s include the opening cysteine and the closing phenylalanine or tryptophan. A D gene is named only where the DNA matches it firmly. Clone size, where shown, is once, few, many, or a class for clones that have expanded.

DNA	CDR3	J	D	size	V
TGCGCCAGCAGCCGACTAGGCGGGTCAACAGATACGCAGTATTTT	CASSRLGGSTDTQYF	TRBJ2-3	-	-	TRBV5-1
TGCGCCAGCAGCCCGGCCCCGGGACAAGAAAACATTCAGTACTTC	CASSPAPGQENIQYF	TRBJ2-4	-	-	TRBV5-1
TGTGCCAGCAGCTCCGGACTTACGGTACACCCCTATGGCTACACCTTC	CASSSGLTVHPYGYTF	TRBJ1-2	-	-	TRBV7-9
TGCGCCAGCAGCTTACGATGGGAGAGCTCCTATAATTCACCCCTCCACTTT	CASSLRWESSYNSPLHF	TRBJ1-6	-	-	TRBV4-1
TGTGCCAGCGCTGGGGCGGGTAATCAGCCCCAGCATTTT	CASAGAGNQPQHF	TRBJ1-5	-	once	TRBV27
TGTGCCAGCAGCTTATTCAGCGGGGGTTTTGACGAGCAGTTCTTC	CASSLFSGGFDEQFF	TRBJ2-1	TRBD2	-	TRBV5-6
TGTGCCATCAGTGAAGGGGGGGCCGCAGGGGAGCTGTTTTTT	CAISEGGAAGELFF	TRBJ2-2	-	-	TRBV10-3
TGTGCTAGTGGCCAATCCGGGGCTGGAAACACCATATATTTT	CASGQSGAGNTIYF	TRBJ1-3	-	-	TRBV12-5
TGTGCCAGCAGCTTACTCGGGGGGGTTAAAGAGACCCAGTACTTC	CASSLLGGVKETQYF	TRBJ2-5	TRBD2	-	TRBV7-2
TGTGCTAGTGGTCACGGGGGGCAAACTGAAGCTTTCTTT	CASGHGGQTEAFF	TRBJ1-1	-	once	TRBV12-5
TGCGCCAGCAGCCAAGATTATGGGGGAGGCTACACCTTC	CASSQDYGGGYTF	TRBJ1-2	-	few	TRBV4-1
TGTGCCAGTAGTGACAGGGGCCTTAATTCACCCCTCCACTTT	CASSDRGLNSPLHF	TRBJ1-6	TRBD1	-	TRBV19
TGTGCCAGCAGCAGGGACAGGGGCTCCTACGAGCAGTACTTC	CASSRDRGSYEQYF	TRBJ2-7	TRBD1	-	TRBV27
TGTGCCAGCAGGGAGGGACTAGCTTCTTCCTACAATGAGCAGTTCTTC	CASREGLASSYNEQFF	TRBJ2-1	TRBD2	-	TRBV2
TGCGCCAGCAGCTTGGATGGGGTAGGTCGGGGCACAGATACGCAGTATTTT	CASSLDGVGRGTDTQYF	TRBJ2-3	-	-	TRBV5-1
TGTGCCAGCAGCCAGGACTTGGCGAACACCGGGGAGCTGTTTTTT	CASSQDLANTGELFF	TRBJ2-2	-	-	TRBV14